This T cell receptor (beta chain) was profiled in a study of identical twins. Overall study findings and caveats: Beta out-of-frame sequences displayed a weaker excess of sharing between twins.

TCRdb re-called the 5' RACE reads through MiXCR, storing one row per CDR3 protein. The sample has 460,000 or so distinct CDR3 sequences, approximately 15% seen once; the top ten hold around 0.48%. About this clonotype: What it binds is unknown.

These data were likewise used in another study, on yellow fever vaccine responses in identical twins.

Sample: CD4+ T cells sorted from blood. The sequence was collected from a woman aged 18 to 35 in good health.

CDR3 nucleotide sequence: TGTGCCTCCTCGGCACTAGCGGCCACCGGGGAGCTGTTTTTT. This codes for CASSALAATGELFF. V is TRBV10-3 and J is TRBJ2-2, with 8 bases aligning to TRBD2. Per the germline V gene, CDR1 is ENHRY and CDR2 is SYGVKD. J gave up 4 bases and V 11 bases, and 9 bases lay outside the gene matches. CDR3 length: 14 amino acids.